Below, one TCR beta chain is given with its context. The data are from a study of blood T cell repertoires in COVID-19. Authors' data handling: Estimates of nucleated cell counts were drawn from the amplification of reference gene primers. The method was immunoSEQ multiplex PCR; TCRdb's version includes in-frame clones alone and lacks a portion of them. The V and J calls and clone size are taken from that table; D and trimming were inferred from the DNA. The sample holds 180,000 or so clones, about 85% seen once. The germline CDR1 and CDR2 sequences are SGHRS and YFSETQ. The CDR3 covers 16 residues. The V segment lost 3 bases and the J segment 7 bases; nucleotides outside the gene matches: 10.

V is TRBV5-1 and J is TRBJ2-1, with 10 bases identical to TRBD1. This receptor was identified in a woman in her 70s with COVID-19, enrolled during active disease. The sequenced sample consisted of peripheral blood. CDR3 residues: CASSSTGTGVRNEQFF. CDR3 bases: TGCGCCAGCAGCTCGACCGGGACAGGGGTTCGGAATGAGCAGTTCTTC.